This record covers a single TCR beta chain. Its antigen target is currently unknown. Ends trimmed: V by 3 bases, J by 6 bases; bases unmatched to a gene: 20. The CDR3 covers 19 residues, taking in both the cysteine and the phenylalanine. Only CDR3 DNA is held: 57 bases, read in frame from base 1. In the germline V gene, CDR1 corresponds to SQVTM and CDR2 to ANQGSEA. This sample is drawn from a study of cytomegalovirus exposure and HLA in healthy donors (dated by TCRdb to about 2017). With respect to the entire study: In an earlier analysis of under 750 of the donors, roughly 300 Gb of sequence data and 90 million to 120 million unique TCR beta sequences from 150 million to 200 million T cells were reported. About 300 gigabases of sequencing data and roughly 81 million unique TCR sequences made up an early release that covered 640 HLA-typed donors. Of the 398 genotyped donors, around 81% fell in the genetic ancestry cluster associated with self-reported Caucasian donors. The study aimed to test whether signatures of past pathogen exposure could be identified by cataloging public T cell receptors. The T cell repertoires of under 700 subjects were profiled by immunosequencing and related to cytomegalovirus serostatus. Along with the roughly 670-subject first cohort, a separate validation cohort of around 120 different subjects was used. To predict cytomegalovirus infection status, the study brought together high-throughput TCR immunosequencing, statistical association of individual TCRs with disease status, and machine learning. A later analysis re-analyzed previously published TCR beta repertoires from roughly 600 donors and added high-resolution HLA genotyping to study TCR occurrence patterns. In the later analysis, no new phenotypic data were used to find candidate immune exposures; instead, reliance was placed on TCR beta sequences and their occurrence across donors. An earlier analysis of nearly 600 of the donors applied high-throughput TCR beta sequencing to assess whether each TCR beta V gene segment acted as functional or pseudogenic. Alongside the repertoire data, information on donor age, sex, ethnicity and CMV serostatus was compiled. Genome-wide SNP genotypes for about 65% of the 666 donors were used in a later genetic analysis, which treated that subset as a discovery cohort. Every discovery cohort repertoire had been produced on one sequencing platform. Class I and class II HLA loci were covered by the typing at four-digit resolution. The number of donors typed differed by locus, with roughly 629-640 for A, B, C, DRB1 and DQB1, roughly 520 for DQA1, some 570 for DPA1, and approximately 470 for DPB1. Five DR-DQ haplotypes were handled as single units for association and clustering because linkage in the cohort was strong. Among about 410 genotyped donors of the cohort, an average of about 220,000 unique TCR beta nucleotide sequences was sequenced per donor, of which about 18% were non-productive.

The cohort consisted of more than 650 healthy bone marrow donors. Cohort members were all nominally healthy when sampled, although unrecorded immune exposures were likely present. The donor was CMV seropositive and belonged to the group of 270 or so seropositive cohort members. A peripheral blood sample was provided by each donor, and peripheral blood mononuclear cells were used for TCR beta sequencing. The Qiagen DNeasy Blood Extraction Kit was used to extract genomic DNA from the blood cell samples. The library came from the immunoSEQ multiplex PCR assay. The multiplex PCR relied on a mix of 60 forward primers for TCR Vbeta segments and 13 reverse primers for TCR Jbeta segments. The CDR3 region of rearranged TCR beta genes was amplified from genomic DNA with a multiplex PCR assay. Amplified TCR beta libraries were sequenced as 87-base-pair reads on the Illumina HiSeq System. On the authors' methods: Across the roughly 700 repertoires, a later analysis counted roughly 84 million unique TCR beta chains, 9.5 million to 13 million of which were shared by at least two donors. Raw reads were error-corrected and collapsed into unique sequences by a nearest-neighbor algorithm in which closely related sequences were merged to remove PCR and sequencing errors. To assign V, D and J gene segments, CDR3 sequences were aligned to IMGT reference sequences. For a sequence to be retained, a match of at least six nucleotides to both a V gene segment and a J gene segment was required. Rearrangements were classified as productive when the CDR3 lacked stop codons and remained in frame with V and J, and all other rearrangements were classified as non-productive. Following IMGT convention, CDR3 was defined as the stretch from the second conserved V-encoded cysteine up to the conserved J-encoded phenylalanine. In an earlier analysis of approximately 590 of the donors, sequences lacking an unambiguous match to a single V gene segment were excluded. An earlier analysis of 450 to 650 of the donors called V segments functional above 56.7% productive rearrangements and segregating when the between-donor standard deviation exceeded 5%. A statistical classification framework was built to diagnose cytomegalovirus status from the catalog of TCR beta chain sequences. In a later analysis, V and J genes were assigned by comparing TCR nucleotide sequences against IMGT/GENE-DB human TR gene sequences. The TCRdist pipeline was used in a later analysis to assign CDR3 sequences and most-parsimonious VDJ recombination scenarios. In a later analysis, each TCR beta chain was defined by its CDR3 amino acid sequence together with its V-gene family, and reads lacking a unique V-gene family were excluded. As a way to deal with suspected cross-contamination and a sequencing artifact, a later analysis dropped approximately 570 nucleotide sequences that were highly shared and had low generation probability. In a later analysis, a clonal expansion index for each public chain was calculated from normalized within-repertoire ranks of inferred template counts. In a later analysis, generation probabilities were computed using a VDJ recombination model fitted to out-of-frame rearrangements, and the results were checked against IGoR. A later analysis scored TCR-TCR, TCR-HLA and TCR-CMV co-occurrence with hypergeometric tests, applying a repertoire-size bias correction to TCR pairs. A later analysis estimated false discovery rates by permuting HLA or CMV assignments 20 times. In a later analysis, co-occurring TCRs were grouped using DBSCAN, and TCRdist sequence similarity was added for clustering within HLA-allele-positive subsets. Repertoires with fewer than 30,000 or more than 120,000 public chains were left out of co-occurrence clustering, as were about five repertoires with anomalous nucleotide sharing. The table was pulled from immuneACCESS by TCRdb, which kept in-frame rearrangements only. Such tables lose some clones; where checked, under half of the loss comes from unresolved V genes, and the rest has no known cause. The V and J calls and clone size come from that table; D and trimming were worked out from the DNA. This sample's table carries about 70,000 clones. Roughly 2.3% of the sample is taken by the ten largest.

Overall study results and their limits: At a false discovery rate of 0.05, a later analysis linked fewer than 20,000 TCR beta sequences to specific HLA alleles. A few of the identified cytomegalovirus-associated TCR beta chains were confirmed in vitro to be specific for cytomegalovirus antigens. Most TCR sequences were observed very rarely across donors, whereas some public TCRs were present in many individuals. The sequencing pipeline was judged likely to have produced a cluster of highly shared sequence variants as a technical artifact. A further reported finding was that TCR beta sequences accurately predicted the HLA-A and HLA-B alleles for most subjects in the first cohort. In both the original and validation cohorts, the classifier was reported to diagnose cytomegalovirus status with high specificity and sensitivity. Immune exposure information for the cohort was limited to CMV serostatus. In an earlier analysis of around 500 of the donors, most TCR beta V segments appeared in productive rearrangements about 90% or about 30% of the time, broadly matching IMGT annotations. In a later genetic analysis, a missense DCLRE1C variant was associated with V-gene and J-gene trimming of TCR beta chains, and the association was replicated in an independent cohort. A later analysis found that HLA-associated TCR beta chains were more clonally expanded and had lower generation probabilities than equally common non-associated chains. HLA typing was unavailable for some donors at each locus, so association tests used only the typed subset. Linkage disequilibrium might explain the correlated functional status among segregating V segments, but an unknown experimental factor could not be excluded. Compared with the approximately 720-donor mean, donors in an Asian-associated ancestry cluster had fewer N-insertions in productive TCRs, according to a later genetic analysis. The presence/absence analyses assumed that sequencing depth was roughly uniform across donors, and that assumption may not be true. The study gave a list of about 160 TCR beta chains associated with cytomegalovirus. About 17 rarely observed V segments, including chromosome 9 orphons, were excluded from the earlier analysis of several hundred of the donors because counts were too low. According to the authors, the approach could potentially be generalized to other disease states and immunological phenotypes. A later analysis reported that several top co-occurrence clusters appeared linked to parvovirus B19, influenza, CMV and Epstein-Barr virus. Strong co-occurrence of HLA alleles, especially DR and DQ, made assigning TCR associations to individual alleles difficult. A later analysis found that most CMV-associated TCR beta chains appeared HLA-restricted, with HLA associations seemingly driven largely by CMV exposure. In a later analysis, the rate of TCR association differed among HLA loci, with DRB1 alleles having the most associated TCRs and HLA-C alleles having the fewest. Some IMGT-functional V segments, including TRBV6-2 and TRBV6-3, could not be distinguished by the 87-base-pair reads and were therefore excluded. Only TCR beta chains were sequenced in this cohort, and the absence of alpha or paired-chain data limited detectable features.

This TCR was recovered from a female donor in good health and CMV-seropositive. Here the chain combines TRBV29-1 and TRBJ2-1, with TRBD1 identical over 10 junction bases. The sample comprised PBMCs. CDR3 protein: CSVDRLYSPGGTGVNEQFF. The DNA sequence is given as TGCAGCGTTGATCGTTTGTATTCCCCGGGGGGGACAGGGGTCAATGAGCAGTTCTTC.